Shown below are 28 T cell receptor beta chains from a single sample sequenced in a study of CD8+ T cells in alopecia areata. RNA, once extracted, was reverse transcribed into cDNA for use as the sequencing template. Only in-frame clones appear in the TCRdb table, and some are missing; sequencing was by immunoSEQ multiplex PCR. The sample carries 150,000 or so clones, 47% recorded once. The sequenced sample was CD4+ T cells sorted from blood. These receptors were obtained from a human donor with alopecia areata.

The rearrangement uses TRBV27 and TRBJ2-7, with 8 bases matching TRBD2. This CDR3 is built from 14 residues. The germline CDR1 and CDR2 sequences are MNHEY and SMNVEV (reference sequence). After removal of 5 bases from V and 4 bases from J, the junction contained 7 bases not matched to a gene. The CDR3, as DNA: TGTGCCAGCAGTGTAGCGGGATTAGCTTACGAGCAGTACTTC. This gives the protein CASSVAGLAYEQYF.

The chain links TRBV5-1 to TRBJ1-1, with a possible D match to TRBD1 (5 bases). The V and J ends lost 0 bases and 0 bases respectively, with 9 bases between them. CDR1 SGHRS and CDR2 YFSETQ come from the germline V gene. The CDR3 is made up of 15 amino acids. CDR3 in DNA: TGCGCCAGCAGCTTGGTTCAGGGACTGAACACTGAAGCTTTCTTT. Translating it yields CASSLVQGLNTEAFF.

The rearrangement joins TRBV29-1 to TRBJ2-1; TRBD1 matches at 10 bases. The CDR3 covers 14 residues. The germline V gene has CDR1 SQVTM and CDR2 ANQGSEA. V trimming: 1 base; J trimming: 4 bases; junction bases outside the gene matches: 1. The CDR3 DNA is TGCAGCGTTGAAGGGGGACAGGGGTACAATGAGCAGTTCTTC. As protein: CSVEGGQGYNEQFF.

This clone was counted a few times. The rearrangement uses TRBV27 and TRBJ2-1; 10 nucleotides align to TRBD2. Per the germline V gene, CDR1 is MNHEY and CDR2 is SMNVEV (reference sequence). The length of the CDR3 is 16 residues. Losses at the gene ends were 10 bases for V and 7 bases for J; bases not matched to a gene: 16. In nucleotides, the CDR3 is TGTGCCACCACTCCCGGAGCGGGAGGGCCCAATAATGAGCAGTTCTTC. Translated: CATTPGAGGPNNEQFF.

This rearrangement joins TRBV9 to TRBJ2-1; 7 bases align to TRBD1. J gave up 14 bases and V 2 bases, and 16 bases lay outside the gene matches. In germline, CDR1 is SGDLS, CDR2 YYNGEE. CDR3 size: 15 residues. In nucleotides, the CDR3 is TGTGCCAGCAGCGTGAGTGGGGAAACGGGACAGCTGAAGTTCTTC. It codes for CASSVSGETGQLKFF.

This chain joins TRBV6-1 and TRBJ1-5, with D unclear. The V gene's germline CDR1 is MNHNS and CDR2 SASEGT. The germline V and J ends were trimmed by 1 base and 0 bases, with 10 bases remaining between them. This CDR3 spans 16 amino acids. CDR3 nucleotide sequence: TGTGCCAGCAGTGAAGACCCCGGAGCTAGCAATCAGCCCCAGCATTTT. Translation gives CASSEDPGASNQPQHF.

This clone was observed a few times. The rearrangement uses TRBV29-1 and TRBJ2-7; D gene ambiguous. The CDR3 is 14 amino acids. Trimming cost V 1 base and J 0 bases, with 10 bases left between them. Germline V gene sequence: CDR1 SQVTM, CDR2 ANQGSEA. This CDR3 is CSVEVGLTSYEQYF. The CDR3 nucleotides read TGCAGCGTTGAAGTAGGGCTCACCTCCTACGAGCAGTACTTC.

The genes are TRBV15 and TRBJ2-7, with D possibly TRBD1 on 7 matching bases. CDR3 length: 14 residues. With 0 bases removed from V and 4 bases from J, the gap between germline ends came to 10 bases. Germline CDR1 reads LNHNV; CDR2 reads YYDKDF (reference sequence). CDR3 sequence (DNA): TGTGCCACCAGCAGAGAGGCAGGGGGGTACGAGCAGTACTTC. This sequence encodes CATSREAGGYEQYF.

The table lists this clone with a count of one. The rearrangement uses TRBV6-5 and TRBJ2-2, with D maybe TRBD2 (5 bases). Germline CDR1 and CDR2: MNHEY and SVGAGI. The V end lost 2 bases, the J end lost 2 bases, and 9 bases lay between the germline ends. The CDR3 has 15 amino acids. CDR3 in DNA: TGTGCCAGCAGTTACCGGCTAGCCAACACCGGGGAGCTGTTTTTT. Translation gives CASSYRLANTGELFF.

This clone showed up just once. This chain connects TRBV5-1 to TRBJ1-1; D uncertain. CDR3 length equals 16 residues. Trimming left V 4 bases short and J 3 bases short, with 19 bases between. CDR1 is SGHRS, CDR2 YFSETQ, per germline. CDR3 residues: CASSGVKGTPDTEAFF. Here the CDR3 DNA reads TGCGCCAGCAGCGGTGTGAAGGGCACCCCGGACACTGAAGCTTTCTTT.

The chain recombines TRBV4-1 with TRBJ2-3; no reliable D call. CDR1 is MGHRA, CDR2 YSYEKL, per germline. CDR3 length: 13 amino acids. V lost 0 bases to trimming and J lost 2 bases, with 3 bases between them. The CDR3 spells CASSQEYTDTQYF. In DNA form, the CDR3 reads TGCGCCAGCAGCCAAGAGTACACAGATACGCAGTATTTT.

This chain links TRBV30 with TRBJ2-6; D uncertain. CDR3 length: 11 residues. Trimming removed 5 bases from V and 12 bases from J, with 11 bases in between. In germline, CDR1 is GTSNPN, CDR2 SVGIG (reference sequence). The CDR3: CAWGGSPVLTF. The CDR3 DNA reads TGTGCCTGGGGTGGTAGTCCCGTCCTGACTTTC.

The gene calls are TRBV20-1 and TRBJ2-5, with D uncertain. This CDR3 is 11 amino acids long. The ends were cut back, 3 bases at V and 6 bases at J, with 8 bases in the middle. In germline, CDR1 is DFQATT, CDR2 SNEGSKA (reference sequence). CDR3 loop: CSASPLQTQYF. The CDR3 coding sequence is TGCAGTGCTAGCCCCCTCCAGACCCAGTACTTC.

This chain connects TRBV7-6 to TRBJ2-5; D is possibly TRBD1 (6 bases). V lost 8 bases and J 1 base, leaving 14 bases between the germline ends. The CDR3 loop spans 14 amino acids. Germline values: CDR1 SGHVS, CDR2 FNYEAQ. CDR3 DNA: TGTGCCAGCGACATGGTAGGGGGCCAAGAGACCCAGTACTTC. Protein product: CASDMVGGQETQYF.

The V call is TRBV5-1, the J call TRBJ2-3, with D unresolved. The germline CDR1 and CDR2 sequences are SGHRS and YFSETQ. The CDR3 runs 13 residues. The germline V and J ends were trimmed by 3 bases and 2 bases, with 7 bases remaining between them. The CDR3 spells CASSWGATDTQYF. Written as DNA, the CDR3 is TGCGCCAGCAGCTGGGGTGCCACAGATACGCAGTATTTT. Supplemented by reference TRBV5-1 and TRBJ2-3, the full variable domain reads KAGVTQTPRYLIKTRGQQVTLSCSPISGHRSVSWYQQTPGQGLQFLFEYFSETQRNKGNFPGRFSGRQFSNSRSEMNVSTLELGDSALYLCASSWGATDTQYFGPGTRLTVL.

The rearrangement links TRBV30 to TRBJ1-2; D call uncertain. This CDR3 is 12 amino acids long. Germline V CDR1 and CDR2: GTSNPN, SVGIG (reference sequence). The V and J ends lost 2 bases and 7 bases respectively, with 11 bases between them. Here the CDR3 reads CAWSSSVGGYTF. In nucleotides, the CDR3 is TGTGCCTGGAGTAGCAGCGTGGGTGGCTACACCTTC.

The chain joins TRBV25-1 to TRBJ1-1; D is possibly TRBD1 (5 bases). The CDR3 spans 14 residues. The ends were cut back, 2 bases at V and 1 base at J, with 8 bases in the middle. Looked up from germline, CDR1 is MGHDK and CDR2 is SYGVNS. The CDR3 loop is CASSEGQGNTEAFF. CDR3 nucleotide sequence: TGTGCCAGCAGTGAAGGGCAGGGGAACACTGAAGCTTTCTTT.

CDR3 loop: CASSVAFSGYTF. In nucleotides, the CDR3 is TGTGCCAGCAGTGTCGCTTTTAGTGGCTACACCTTC. This sequence joins TRBV28 and TRBJ1-2; no clear D gene. This CDR3 contains 12 residues. Trimming shortened V by 5 bases and J by 7 bases, and 11 bases separated the two germline ends. Germline CDR1 MDHEN, CDR2 SYDVKM.

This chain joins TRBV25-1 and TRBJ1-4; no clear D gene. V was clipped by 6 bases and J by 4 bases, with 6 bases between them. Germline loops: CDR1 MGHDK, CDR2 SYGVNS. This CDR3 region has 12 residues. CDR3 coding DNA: TGTGCCAGCAGCCCCGGTAATGAAAAACTGTTTTTT. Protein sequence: CASSPGNEKLFF.

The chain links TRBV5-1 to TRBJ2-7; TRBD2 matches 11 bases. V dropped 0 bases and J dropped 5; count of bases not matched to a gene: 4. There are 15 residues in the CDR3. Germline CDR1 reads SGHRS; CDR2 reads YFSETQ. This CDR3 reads CASSLALAGGDEQYF. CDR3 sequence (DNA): TGCGCCAGCAGCTTGGCTCTAGCGGGAGGAGACGAGCAGTACTTC.

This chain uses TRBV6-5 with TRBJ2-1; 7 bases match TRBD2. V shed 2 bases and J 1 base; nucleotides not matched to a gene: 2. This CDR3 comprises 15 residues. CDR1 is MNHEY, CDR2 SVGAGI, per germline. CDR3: CASSYAGVSYNEQFF. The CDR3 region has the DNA TGTGCCAGCAGTTACGCGGGAGTTTCCTACAATGAGCAGTTCTTC.

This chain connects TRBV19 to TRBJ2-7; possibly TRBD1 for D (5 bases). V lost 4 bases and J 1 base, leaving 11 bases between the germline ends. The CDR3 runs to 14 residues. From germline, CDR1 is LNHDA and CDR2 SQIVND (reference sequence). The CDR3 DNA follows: TGTGCCAGTAGTAAAACAGGTGAATCCTACGAGCAGTACTTC. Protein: CASSKTGESYEQYF.

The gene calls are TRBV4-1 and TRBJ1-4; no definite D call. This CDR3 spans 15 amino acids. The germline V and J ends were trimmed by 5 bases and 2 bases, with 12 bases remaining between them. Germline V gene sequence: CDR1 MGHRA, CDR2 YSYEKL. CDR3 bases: TGCGCCAGCAGCAAGATGCAGCTCACTAATGAAAAACTGTTTTTT. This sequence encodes CASSKMQLTNEKLFF.

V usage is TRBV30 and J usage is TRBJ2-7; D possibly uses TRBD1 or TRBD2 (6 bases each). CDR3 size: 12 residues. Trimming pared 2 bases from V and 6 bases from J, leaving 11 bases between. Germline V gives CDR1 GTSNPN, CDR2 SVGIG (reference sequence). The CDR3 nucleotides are TGTGCCTGGAGTTTTGGGGGGCCCGAGCAGTACTTC. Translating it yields CAWSFGGPEQYF.

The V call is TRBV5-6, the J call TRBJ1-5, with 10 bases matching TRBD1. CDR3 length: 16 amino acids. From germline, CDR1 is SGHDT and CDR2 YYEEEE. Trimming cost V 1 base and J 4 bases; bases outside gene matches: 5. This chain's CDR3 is CASSLFVGQGNQPQHF. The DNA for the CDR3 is TGTGCCAGCAGCTTGTTTGTGGGACAGGGGAATCAGCCCCAGCATTTT.

Written as DNA, the CDR3 is TGCGCCAGCAGCCACAACAGGGTAGGACAAGAGACCCAGTACTTC. Translated: CASSHNRVGQETQYF. The genes are TRBV4-1 and TRBJ2-5; TRBD1 might be the D (6 bases). This CDR3 is 15 amino acids long. Trimming stripped 3 bases from V and 2 bases from J, with 13 bases between. Germline CDR1 reads MGHRA; CDR2 reads YSYEKL.

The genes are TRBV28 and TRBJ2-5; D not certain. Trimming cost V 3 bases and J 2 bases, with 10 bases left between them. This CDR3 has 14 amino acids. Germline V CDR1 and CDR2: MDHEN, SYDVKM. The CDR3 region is CASSFTGLQETQYF. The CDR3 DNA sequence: TGTGCCAGCAGTTTCACCGGCCTACAAGAGACCCAGTACTTC.

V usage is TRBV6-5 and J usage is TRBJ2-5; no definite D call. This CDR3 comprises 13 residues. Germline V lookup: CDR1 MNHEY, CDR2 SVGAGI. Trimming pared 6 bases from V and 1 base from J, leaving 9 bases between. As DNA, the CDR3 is TGTGCCAGCAGGGGCAGAATCCAAGAGACCCAGTACTTC. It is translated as CASRGRIQETQYF.